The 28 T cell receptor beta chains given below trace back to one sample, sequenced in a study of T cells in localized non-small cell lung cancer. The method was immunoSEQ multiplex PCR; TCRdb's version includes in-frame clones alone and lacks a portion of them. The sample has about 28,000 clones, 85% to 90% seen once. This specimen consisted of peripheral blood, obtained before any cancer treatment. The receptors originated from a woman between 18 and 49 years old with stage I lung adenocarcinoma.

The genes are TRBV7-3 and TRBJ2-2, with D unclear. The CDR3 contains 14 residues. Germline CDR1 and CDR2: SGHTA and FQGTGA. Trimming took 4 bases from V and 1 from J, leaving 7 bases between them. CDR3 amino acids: CASSSDGNTGELFF. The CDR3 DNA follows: TGTGCCAGCAGCTCGGACGGGAACACCGGGGAGCTGTTTTTT. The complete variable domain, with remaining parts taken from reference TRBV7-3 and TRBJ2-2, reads GAGVSQTPSNKVTEKGKYVELRCDPISGHTALYWYRQSLGQGPEFLIYFQGTGAADDSGLPNDRFFAVRPEGSVSTLKIQRTERGDSAVYLCASSSDGNTGELFFGEGSRLTVL.

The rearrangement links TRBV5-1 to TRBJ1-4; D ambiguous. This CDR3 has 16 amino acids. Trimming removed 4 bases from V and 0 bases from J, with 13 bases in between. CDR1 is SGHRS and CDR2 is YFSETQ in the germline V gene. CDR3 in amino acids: CASSEYPETTNEKLFF. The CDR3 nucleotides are TGCGCCAGCAGCGAATATCCAGAGACAACTAATGAAAAACTGTTTTTT.

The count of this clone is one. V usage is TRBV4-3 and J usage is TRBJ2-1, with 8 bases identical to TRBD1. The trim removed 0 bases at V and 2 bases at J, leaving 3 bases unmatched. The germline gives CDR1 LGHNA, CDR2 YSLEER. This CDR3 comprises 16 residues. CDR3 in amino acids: CASSQDGQGAYNEQFF. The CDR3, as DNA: TGCGCCAGCAGCCAAGACGGACAGGGAGCCTACAATGAGCAGTTCTTC.

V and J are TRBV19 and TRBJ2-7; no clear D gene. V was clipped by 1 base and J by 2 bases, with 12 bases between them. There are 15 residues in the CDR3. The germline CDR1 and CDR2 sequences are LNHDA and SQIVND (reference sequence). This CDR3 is CASSIGYGHTYEQYF. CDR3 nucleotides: TGTGCCAGTAGTATAGGATACGGGCATACCTACGAGCAGTACTTC.

As DNA, the CDR3 is TGTGCCAGCAGTGAACAGCGGGAGGGTCTCTACGAGCAGTACTTC. This encodes CASSEQREGLYEQYF. The chain is built from TRBV6-1 and TRBJ2-7, with TRBD2 identical over 10 bases. The germline CDR1 and CDR2 sequences are MNHNS and SASEGT. There are 15 residues in the CDR3. The V gene end was trimmed by 2 bases and the J gene end by 3 bases; junction bases not matched to a gene: 4.

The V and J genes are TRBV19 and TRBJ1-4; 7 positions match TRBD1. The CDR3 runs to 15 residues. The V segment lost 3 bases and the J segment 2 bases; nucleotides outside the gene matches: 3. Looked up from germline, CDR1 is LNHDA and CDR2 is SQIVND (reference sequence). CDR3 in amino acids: CASSIQQGTNEKLFF. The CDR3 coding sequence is TGTGCCAGTAGTATTCAACAGGGGACTAATGAAAAACTGTTTTTT.

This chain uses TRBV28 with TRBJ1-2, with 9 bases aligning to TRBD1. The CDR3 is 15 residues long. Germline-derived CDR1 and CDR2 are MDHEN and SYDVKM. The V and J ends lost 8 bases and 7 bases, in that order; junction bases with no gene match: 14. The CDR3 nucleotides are TGTGCCAGCGGTCAAATACAGGGGGCGAAGCTTGGCTACACCTTC. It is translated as CASGQIQGAKLGYTF.

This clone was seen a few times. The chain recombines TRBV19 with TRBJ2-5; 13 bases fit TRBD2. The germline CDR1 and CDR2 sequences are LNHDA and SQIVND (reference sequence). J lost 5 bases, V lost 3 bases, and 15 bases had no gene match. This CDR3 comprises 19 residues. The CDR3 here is CASSMYYKLAGGPSETQYF. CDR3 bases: TGTGCCAGTAGTATGTATTACAAACTAGCGGGAGGGCCCTCGGAGACCCAGTACTTC.

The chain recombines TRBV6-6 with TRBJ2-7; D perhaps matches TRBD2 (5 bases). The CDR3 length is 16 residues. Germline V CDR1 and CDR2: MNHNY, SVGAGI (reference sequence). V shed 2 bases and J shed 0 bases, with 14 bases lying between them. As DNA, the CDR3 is TGTGCCAGCAGTTACGGGCACGGCGCGGGCTCCTACGAGCAGTACTTC. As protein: CASSYGHGAGSYEQYF.

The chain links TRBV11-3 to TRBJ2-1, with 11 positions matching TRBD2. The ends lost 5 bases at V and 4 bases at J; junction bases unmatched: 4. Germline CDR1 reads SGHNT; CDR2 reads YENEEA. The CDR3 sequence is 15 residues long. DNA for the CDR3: TGTGCCAGCAGCCTCCGACTAGCGGGATACAATGAGCAGTTCTTC. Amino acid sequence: CASSLRLAGYNEQFF.

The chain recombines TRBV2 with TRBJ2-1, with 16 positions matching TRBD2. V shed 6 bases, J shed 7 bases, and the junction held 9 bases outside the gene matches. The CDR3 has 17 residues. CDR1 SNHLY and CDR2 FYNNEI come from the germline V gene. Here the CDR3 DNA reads TGTGCCAGCAGGGCAGTCGGGACTAGCGGGAGGGATAATGAGCAGTTCTTC. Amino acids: CASRAVGTSGRDNEQFF.

The CDR3 DNA is TGTGCCAGCAGCAGAACCCCGGGGGGGGGTGGCGAGACCCAGTACTTC. Translating gives CASSRTPGGGGETQYF. The chain links TRBV5-4 to TRBJ2-5, with TRBD2 matching over 8 bases. V was clipped by 4 bases and J by 5 bases; unmatched bases: 13. Germline V gives CDR1 SGHNT, CDR2 YYREEE (reference sequence). There are 16 residues in the CDR3.

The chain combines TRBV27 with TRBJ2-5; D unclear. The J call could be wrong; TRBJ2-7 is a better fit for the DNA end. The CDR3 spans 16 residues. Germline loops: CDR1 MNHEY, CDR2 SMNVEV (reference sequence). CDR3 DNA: TGTGCCAGCAGTTTACTCGGAGCCCACTCCCGTTACGAGCAGTACTTC. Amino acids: CASSLLGAHSRYEQYF.

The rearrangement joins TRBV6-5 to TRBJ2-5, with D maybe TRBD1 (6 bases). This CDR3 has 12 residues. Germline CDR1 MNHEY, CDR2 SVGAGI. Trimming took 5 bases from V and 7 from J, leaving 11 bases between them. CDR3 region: CASSVRGGTQYF. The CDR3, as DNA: TGTGCCAGCAGTGTCAGGGGTGGGACCCAGTACTTC.

In DNA form, the CDR3 reads TGCGCCAGCCAATTTAGTGTGAGGAAGGGTAACATTCAGTACTTC. This codes for CASQFSVRKGNIQYF. J is TRBJ2-4 and V is TRBV5-1; unclear D gene. Per germline, CDR1 SGHRS and CDR2 YFSETQ. The V and J ends lost 7 bases and 7 bases respectively, with 21 bases between them. This CDR3 has 15 residues. Full variable domain (rest looked up from reference TRBV5-1 and TRBJ2-4): KAGVTQTPRYLIKTRGQQVTLSCSPISGHRSVSWYQQTPGQGLQFLFEYFSETQRNKGNFPGRFSGRQFSNSRSEMNVSTLELGDSALYLCASQFSVRKGNIQYFGAGTRLSVL.

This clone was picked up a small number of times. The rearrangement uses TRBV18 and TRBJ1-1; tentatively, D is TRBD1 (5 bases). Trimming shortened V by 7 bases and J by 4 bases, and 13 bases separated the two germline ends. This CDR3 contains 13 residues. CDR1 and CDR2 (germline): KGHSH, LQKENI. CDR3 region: CASYGGRGTEAFF. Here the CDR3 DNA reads TGTGCCAGCTACGGGGGAAGAGGCACTGAAGCTTTCTTT.

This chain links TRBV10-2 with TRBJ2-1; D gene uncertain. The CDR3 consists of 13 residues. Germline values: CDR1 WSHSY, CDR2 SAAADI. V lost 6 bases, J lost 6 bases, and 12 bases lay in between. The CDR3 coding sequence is TGCGCCAGCAGGGAAACGTGGGGCAATGAGCAGTTCTTC. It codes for CASRETWGNEQFF.

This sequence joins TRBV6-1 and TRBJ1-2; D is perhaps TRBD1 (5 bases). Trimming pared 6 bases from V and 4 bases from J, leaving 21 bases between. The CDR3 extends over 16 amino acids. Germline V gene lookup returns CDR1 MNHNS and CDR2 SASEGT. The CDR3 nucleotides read TGTGCCAGCAGCGAAATCCTAACCGGGACGACCTATGGCTACACCTTC. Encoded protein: CASSEILTGTTYGYTF.

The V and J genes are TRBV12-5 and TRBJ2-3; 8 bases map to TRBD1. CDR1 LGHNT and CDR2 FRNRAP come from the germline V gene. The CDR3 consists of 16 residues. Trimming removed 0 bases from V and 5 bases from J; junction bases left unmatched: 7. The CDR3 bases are TGTGCTAGTGGTTTGGTAGCAGGGGGCGAATTAGATACGCAGTATTTT. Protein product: CASGLVAGGELDTQYF.

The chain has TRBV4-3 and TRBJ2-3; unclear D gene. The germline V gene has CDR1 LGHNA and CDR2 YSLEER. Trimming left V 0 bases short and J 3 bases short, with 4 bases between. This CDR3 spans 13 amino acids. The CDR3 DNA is TGCGCCAGCAGCCAAGAGAGGACAGATACGCAGTATTTT. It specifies CASSQERTDTQYF.

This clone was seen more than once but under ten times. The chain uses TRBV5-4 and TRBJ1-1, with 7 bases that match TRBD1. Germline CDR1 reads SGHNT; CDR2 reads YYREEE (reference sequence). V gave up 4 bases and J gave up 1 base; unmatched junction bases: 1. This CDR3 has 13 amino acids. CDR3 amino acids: CASSRQGNTEAFF. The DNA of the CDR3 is TGTGCCAGCAGCCGACAGGGGAACACTGAAGCTTTCTTT.

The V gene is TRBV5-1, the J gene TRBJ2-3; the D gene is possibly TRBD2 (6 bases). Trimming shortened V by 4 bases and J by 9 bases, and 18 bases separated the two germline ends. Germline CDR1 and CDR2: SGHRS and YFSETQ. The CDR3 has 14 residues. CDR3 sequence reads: CASSPRDLSGTQYF. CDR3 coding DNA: TGCGCCAGCAGCCCGCGAGACCTGAGCGGGACGCAGTATTTT.

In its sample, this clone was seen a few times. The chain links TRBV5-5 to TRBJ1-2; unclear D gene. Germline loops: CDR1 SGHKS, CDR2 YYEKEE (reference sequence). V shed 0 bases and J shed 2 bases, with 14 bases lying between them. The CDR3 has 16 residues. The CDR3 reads CASSLGAGGHNYGYTF. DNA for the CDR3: TGTGCCAGCAGCTTGGGGGCGGGAGGGCACAACTATGGCTACACCTTC.

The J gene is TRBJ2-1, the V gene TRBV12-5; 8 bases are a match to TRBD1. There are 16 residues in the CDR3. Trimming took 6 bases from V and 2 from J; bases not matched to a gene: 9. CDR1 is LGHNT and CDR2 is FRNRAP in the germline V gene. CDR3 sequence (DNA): TGTGCTAGTGGCCCCGAGGGACAGGCCACCTACAATGAGCAGTTCTTC. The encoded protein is CASGPEGQATYNEQFF.

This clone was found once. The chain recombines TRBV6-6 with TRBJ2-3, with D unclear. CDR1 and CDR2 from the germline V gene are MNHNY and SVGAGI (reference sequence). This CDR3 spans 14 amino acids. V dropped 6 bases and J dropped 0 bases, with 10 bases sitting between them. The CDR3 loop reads CASSRHLSTDTQYF. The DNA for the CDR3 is TGTGCCAGCAGCCGACACCTTAGCACAGATACGCAGTATTTT.

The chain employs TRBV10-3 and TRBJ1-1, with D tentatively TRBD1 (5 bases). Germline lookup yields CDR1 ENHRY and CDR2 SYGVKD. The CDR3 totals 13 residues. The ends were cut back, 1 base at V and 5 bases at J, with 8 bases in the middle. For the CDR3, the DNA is TGTGCCATCAGTGAGTTGAGGGGAACTGAAGCTTTCTTT. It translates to CAISELRGTEAFF.

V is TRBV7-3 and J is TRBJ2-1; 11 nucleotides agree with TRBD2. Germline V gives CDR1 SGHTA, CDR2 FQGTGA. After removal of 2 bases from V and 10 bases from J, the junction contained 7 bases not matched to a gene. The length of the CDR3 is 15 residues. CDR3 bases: TGTGCCAGCAGCTTAGGAGGACTAGCGGGTGGCGAGCAGTTCTTC. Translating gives CASSLGGLAGGEQFF.

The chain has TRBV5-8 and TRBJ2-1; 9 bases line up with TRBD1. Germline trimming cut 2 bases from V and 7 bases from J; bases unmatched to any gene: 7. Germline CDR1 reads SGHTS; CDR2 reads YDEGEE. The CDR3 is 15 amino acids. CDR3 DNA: TGTGCCAGCAGCTTTTGGGGACAGGGAGATAATGAGCAGTTCTTC. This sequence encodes CASSFWGQGDNEQFF. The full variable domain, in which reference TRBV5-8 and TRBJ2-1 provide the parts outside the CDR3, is EAGVTQSPTHLIKTRGQQATLRCSPISGHTSVYWYQQALGLGLQFLLWYDEGEERNRGNFPPRFSGRQFPNYSSELNVNALELEDSALYLCASSFWGQGDNEQFFGPGTRLTVL.